The next 21 T cell receptor beta chains were all read from a single sample in a study of shared clonotypes between healthy human individuals. Assay: immunoSEQ multiplex PCR; the TCRdb copy retains only in-frame clones and omits some. The table includes around 2.5 million clones, approximately 94% detected once. The sequencing sample was made of naive CD4+ T cells from PBMCs. Regarding subset: CD45RA+ positively selected. The receptor set was obtained from a man aged 18 to 30 in good health. Some clones in this sample may be carry-over from other donors' samples.

V gene TRBV7-6 combines with J gene TRBJ2-1; D not certain. The CDR3 covers 14 residues. Trimming removed 5 bases from V and 6 bases from J, with 14 bases in between. CDR1 is SGHVS, CDR2 FNYEAQ, per germline. CDR3 bases: TGTGCCAGCAGCCGCAATCTCCAGATCAATGAGCAGTTCTTC. Its protein is CASSRNLQINEQFF.

This clone was seen a single time. The chain links TRBV28 to TRBJ2-1; 11 bases line up with TRBD2. Germline CDR1 MDHEN, CDR2 SYDVKM. CDR3 length: 17 amino acids. V shed 3 bases and J 7 bases; nucleotides not matched to a gene: 11. The CDR3 loop is CASSFLLTSGIVNEQFF. CDR3 bases: TGTGCCAGCAGTTTCCTCCTGACTAGCGGGATTGTGAATGAGCAGTTCTTC. Using reference TRBV28 and TRBJ2-1 for the parts outside the CDR3, the full variable domain is DVKVTQSSRYLVKRTGEKVFLECVQDMDHENMFWYRQDPGLGLRLIYFSYDVKMKEKGDIPEGYSVSREKKERFSLILESASTNQTSMYLCASSFLLTSGIVNEQFFGPGTRLTVL.

This clone was observed a single time. For the CDR3, the DNA is TGTGCCAGTAGTATAGAATCGTGGGCACATGGGGATGAAAAACTGTTTTTT. Translation: CASSIESWAHGDEKLFF. The rearrangement links TRBV19 to TRBJ1-4; D is unclear. In germline, CDR1 is LNHDA, CDR2 SQIVND (reference sequence). The CDR3 runs 17 residues. V was shortened by 0 bases and J by 6 bases, with 17 bases between the two germline ends.

The chain uses TRBV6-5 and TRBJ2-3; TRBD1 matches 9 bases. This CDR3 has 15 amino acids. The junction had 2 bases not matched to a gene; V was cut back by 0 bases and J by 4 bases. CDR1 and CDR2 (germline): MNHEY, SVGAGI. CDR3: CASSYSRTGADTQYF. CDR3 nucleotides: TGTGCCAGCAGTTACTCGAGGACAGGGGCAGATACGCAGTATTTT.

The gene calls are TRBV11-3 and TRBJ2-2; no definite D call. CDR1 is SGHNT and CDR2 is YENEEA in the germline V gene. The V gene lost 0 bases and the J gene lost 1 base, with 9 bases spanning the gap. The CDR3 runs to 16 residues. Here the CDR3 DNA reads TGTGCCAGCAGCTTAGATCAGTATGAGAACACCGGGGAGCTGTTTTTT. Its protein is CASSLDQYENTGELFF.

For this clone: The same CDR3 also results from other DNA sequences found in this sample. The J gene is TRBJ2-2, the V gene TRBV5-4; D is ambiguous. This CDR3 is 12 amino acids long. The germline gives CDR1 SGHNT, CDR2 YYREEE (reference sequence). Trimming removed 5 bases at V and 2 bases at J, with 4 bases between. CDR3 protein: CASSPNTGELFF. Here the CDR3 DNA reads TGTGCCAGCAGTCCTAACACCGGGGAGCTGTTTTTT.

This clone was counted only a few times. This chain uses TRBV10-3 with TRBJ1-1; a possible D gene is TRBD1 (5 bases). Between the trimmed V and J ends, which lost 10 bases and 11 bases, there was a span of 20 bases. CDR1 is ENHRY, CDR2 SYGVKD, per germline. This CDR3 has 12 residues. The CDR3 sequence: CATAAGTSGAFF. As DNA, the CDR3 is TGTGCCACCGCGGCGGGGACTTCTGGCGCTTTCTTT.

This clone came up once. The rearrangement links TRBV6-4 to TRBJ1-2; 7 bases are shared with TRBD1. Germline values: CDR1 MRHNA, CDR2 SNTAGT. The ends lost 0 bases at V and 4 bases at J; junction bases unmatched: 8. This CDR3 comprises 16 residues. Written as DNA, the CDR3 is TGTGCCAGCAGTGACTCCCCATCGACAGGGCTCTATGGCTACACCTTC. It encodes CASSDSPSTGLYGYTF.

This clone was detected only once. Other DNA sequences in the same sample also yield this CDR3. This chain links TRBV4-1 with TRBJ2-7, with 7 bases that match TRBD1. The germline gives CDR1 MGHRA, CDR2 YSYEKL. The CDR3 has 15 residues. After removal of 3 bases from V and 2 bases from J, the junction contained 7 bases not matched to a gene. CDR3 DNA sequence: TGCGCCAGCAGCCAGAGACAGGGTACCCCCTACGAGCAGTACTTC. Translating gives CASSQRQGTPYEQYF.

The rearrangement uses TRBV28 and TRBJ2-6; D unresolved. V gave up 6 bases and J gave up 4 bases, with 13 bases separating them. CDR3 length: 15 amino acids. Per the germline V gene, CDR1 is MDHEN and CDR2 is SYDVKM. The CDR3 bases are TGTGCCAGCAGCCCTATACCGTCGGGGGCCAACGTCCTGACTTTC. It is translated as CASSPIPSGANVLTF.

This chain joins TRBV7-2 and TRBJ1-2, with D possibly matching TRBD1 (5 bases). The CDR3 runs to 13 residues. The V end lost 5 bases, the J end lost 8 bases, and 15 bases lay between the germline ends. CDR1 SGHTA and CDR2 FQGNSA come from the germline V gene. CDR3 bases: TGTGCCAGCAGCCAACCAGGGTGGGAAGGCTACACCTTC. It yields the protein CASSQPGWEGYTF.

This chain connects TRBV4-2 to TRBJ2-2; 12 bases are shared with TRBD2. J lost 4 bases, V lost 0 bases, and 12 bases had no gene match. The CDR3 totals 20 residues. Germline CDR1 is LGHNA and CDR2 is YNFKEQ. In DNA, the CDR3 is TGTGCCAGCAGCCAAGATGCGGTGACTAGCGGGAGTGGGATCACCGGGGAGCTGTTTTTT. Amino acid sequence: CASSQDAVTSGSGITGELFF.

This chain uses TRBV7-9 with TRBJ2-7; 12 positions match TRBD1. Germline assignment: CDR1 SEHNR and CDR2 FQNEAQ (reference sequence). CDR3 length: 15 amino acids. J lost 6 bases, V lost 5 bases, and 8 bases had no gene match. The CDR3 loop reads CASSKPGQGASEQYF. CDR3 coding DNA: TGTGCCAGCAGCAAACCGGGACAGGGGGCAAGCGAGCAGTACTTC. Using reference TRBV7-9 and TRBJ2-7 for the parts outside the CDR3, the full variable domain is DTGVSQNPRHKITKRGQNVTFRCDPISEHNRLYWYRQTLGQGPEFLTYFQNEAQLEKSRLLSDRFSAERPKGSFSTLEIQRTEQGDSAMYLCASSKPGQGASEQYFGPGTRLTVT.

The CDR3 DNA reads TGTGCCAGCAGTGGGCGACAGACTTATAATTCACCCCTCCACTTT. It codes for CASSGRQTYNSPLHF. This sequence joins TRBV27 and TRBJ1-6, with D perhaps TRBD1 (5 bases). CDR1 is MNHEY, CDR2 SMNVEV, per germline (reference sequence). The CDR3 loop spans 15 amino acids. V lost 5 bases and J lost 4, with 12 bases in between.

The V call is TRBV18, the J call TRBJ2-3; 7 bases line up with TRBD2. The V gene end was trimmed by 4 bases and the J gene end by 0 bases; junction bases not matched to a gene: 7. Germline CDR1 reads KGHSH; CDR2 reads LQKENI. The CDR3 contains 16 residues. The CDR3 loop is CASSQFAGASTDTQYF. CDR3 nucleotides: TGTGCCAGCTCACAGTTCGCGGGAGCCAGCACAGATACGCAGTATTTT. Drawing the rest from reference TRBV18 and TRBJ2-3, the complete variable domain is NAGVMQNPRHLVRRRGQEARLRCSPMKGHSHVYWYRQLPEEGLKFMVYLQKENIIDESGMPKERFSAEFPKEGPSILRIQQVVRGDSAAYFCASSQFAGASTDTQYFGPGTRLTVL.

V usage is TRBV5-1 and J usage is TRBJ2-7; no clear D gene. Trimming shortened V by 0 bases and J by 6 bases, and 10 bases separated the two germline ends. Germline CDR1 and CDR2: SGHRS and YFSETQ. The CDR3 is made up of 13 amino acids. Here the CDR3 reads CASSLVIGGEQYF. The DNA of the CDR3 is TGCGCCAGCAGCTTGGTGATCGGCGGCGAGCAGTACTTC.

The CDR3 DNA sequence: TGCGCCAGCAGCTTGGAAGTGGACCTGGAGCAGTACTTC. This codes for CASSLEVDLEQYF. V and J are TRBV5-1 and TRBJ2-7; D not resolved. V lost 0 bases and J lost 7, with 11 bases in between. The CDR3 is 13 amino acids. Germline V gene sequence: CDR1 SGHRS, CDR2 YFSETQ.

The chain links TRBV4-1 to TRBJ1-1; D possibly corresponds to TRBD1 (6 bases). The CDR3 runs 15 residues. The V end lost 0 bases, the J end lost 1 base, and 9 bases lay between the germline ends. Germline loops: CDR1 MGHRA, CDR2 YSYEKL. CDR3 nucleotide sequence: TGCGCCAGCAGCCAAGACCCAGGGGAGAACACTGAAGCTTTCTTT. This gives the protein CASSQDPGENTEAFF.

The V call is TRBV18, the J call TRBJ2-7; D possibly corresponds to TRBD2 (5 bases). V lost 0 bases to trimming and J lost 2 bases, with 14 bases between them. The CDR3 sequence is 16 residues long. Germline-derived CDR1 and CDR2 are KGHSH and LQKENI. CDR3 sequence (DNA): TGTGCCAGCTCACCACCGCGGGTTTGGGGTACCTACGAGCAGTACTTC. This sequence encodes CASSPPRVWGTYEQYF. Full variable domain (rest looked up from reference TRBV18 and TRBJ2-7): NAGVMQNPRHLVRRRGQEARLRCSPMKGHSHVYWYRQLPEEGLKFMVYLQKENIIDESGMPKERFSAEFPKEGPSILRIQQVVRGDSAAYFCASSPPRVWGTYEQYFGPGTRLTVT.

The genes are TRBV11-3 and TRBJ2-7; TRBD2 aligns across 7 bases. The CDR3 loop spans 18 amino acids. Trimming at V came to 6 bases and at J to 1 base, leaving 18 bases not matched to a gene. The germline CDR1 and CDR2 sequences are SGHNT and YENEEA. CDR3 nucleotides: TGTGCCAGCAGTCCAGGTACCGGGACGGCGGGAGTTTCCTACGAGCAGTACTTC. Encoded protein: CASSPGTGTAGVSYEQYF.

About this clone itself: Other nucleotide sequences in the sample specify the same CDR3. J is TRBJ1-2 and V is TRBV9; unclear D gene. Germline V gene data show CDR1 as SGDLS and CDR2 as YYNGEE. This CDR3 is built from 13 residues. V shed 0 bases and J shed 2 bases, with 5 bases lying between them. The CDR3 DNA reads as TGTGCCAGCAGCGTAGACGGAAACTATGGCTACACCTTC. This translates into CASSVDGNYGYTF.